This is a list of T cell receptor beta chains from one sample in a study of blood T cell repertoires in COVID-19. Sequencing used immunoSEQ multiplex PCR; TCRdb keeps in-frame clones, though not all of them. The sample includes about 63,000 clones, approximately 78% of them seen just once. Sequenced: PBMCs or T cells enriched from blood (not recorded which). These receptors originate from a woman aged 35 to 49 with acute COVID-19. Each CDR3 is given with its conserved first and last residue. A D gene is named only where the DNA matches it firmly. Size is stated for part of the rows, as once, few or many counts, or as a class when the clone is expanded.

j_call | clone_size | v_call | d_call | cdr3_nt | cdr3_aa
TRBJ1-1 | NA | TRBV27 | NA | TGTGCCAGCAGTTTTCGCTACCCGAACACTGAAGCTTTCTTT | CASSFRYPNTEAFF
TRBJ2-1 | NA | TRBV27 | NA | TGTGCCAGCAGCCCCACGAGCGGGTTCTACAATGAGCAGTTCTTC | CASSPTSGFYNEQFF
TRBJ1-2 | NA | TRBV6-5 | NA | TGTGCCAGCAGACCTAAACAGGGTCTGGGCTACACCTTC | CASRPKQGLGYTF
TRBJ2-4 | once | TRBV19 | NA | TGTGCCAGTAGTACAATAGCGGTACTAACCAAAAACATTCAGTACTTC | CASSTIAVLTKNIQYF
TRBJ2-2 | NA | TRBV7-8 | NA | TGTGCCAGCAGCTTAGTAGTTGGTAGCGGGGAGCTGTTTTTT | CASSLVVGSGELFF
TRBJ1-2 | once | TRBV11-2 | NA | TGTGCCAGCAGCATCGCATGGGGCCCGAACTATGGCTACACCTTC | CASSIAWGPNYGYTF
TRBJ1-4 | NA | TRBV23-1 | TRBD1 | TGCGCCAGCAGTCCTCCGGGACAGGGGCACATTACAACTAATGAAAAACTGTTTTTT | CASSPPGQGHITTNEKLFF
TRBJ2-5 | NA | TRBV5-8 | TRBD2 | TGTGCCAGCAGCTTGGGACTAGCGGACTTAGGGACCCAGTACTTC | CASSLGLADLGTQYF
TRBJ2-1 | NA | TRBV2 | TRBD1 | TGTGCCAGCAGTGTACAGGGGAATGAGCAGTTCTTC | CASSVQGNEQFF
TRBJ2-3 | NA | TRBV6-4 | NA | TGTGCCAGCAGTCGGGACTTCTCTAGCACAGATACGCAGTATTTT | CASSRDFSSTDTQYF
TRBJ1-5 | NA | TRBV24-1 | TRBD1 | TGTGCCACCAGTGACCCCGGACAGGGCAATCAGCCCCAGCATTTT | CATSDPGQGNQPQHF
TRBJ1-2 | NA | TRBV7-9 | NA | TGTGCCAGCAGCTTAGTCAGGATTCATGGCTACACCTTC | CASSLVRIHGYTF
TRBJ1-1 | NA | TRBV28 | TRBD1 | TGTGCCAGCAGTTTTGACAGGGACCACACTGAAGCTTTCTTT | CASSFDRDHTEAFF
TRBJ2-5 | NA | TRBV5-6 | TRBD2 | TGTGCCAGCAGTTTCCTACCAACTAGCGGGGGTGAGACCCAGTACTTC | CASSFLPTSGGETQYF
TRBJ2-7 | NA | TRBV5-6 | TRBD2 | TGTGCCAGCAGCTTGGCCCTAGCGGATCAAATATACGAGCAGTACTTC | CASSLALADQIYEQYF
TRBJ2-1 | NA | TRBV10-1 | TRBD2 | TGCGCCAGCAGTGATCTCGGGCTAGCGGTCGTCAGTGAGCAGTTCTTC | CASSDLGLAVVSEQFF
TRBJ2-2 | NA | TRBV7-7 | TRBD2 | TGTGCTAGCAGCTCCGGACTAGACCGGACCGGGGAGCTGTTTTTT | CASSSGLDRTGELFF
TRBJ1-1 | few | TRBV7-9 | NA | TGTGCCAGCAGCTGGGGGACTGGCGGCACTGAAGCTTTCTTT | CASSWGTGGTEAFF
TRBJ2-1 | NA | TRBV2 | NA | TGTGCCAGCAGTGCCGACAGTTCCTACAATGAGCAGTTCTTC | CASSADSSYNEQFF
TRBJ2-5 | NA | TRBV4-1 | TRBD2 | TGCGCCAGCAGCCAAGATGGTACCTCTAGCGGGAAGGAAACCCAGTACTTC | CASSQDGTSSGKETQYF
TRBJ2-1 | NA | TRBV5-1 | TRBD2 | TGCGCCAGCAGGTGGGGGGCTAGCGGGAGGGATGAGCAGTTCTTC | CASRWGASGRDEQFF
TRBJ1-2 | NA | TRBV19 | NA | TGTGCCAGCAGACTAGAATCGCACTATGGCTACACCTTC | CASRLESHYGYTF
TRBJ2-2 | NA | TRBV9 | TRBD2 | TGTGCCAGCAGCGCTGGCGGGAGGGCCCTCGCCGGGGAGCTGTTTTTT | CASSAGGRALAGELFF
TRBJ2-2 | NA | TRBV5-1 | NA | TGCGCCAGCAGCTTGGACGCGGGGTTCACCGGGGAGCTGTTTTTT | CASSLDAGFTGELFF
TRBJ2-7 | NA | TRBV7-6 | TRBD2 | TGTGCCAGCAGCCTAGTTAGCGGGGGCTACGAGCAGTACTTC | CASSLVSGGYEQYF
TRBJ2-3 | NA | TRBV2 | TRBD2 | TGTGCCAGCACCCAGGGAGGGGATACGCAGTATTTT | CASTQGGDTQYF
TRBJ2-7 | NA | TRBV14 | NA | TGTGCCAGCAGCCAAGACCTTGGGAGGTCCTACGAGCAGTACTTC | CASSQDLGRSYEQYF
TRBJ1-5 | NA | TRBV28 | TRBD1 | TGTGCCAGCAGGCGGGGGGACAGACAATATAGCAATCAGCCCCAGCATTTT | CASRRGDRQYSNQPQHF
TRBJ1-1 | NA | TRBV5-1 | TRBD1 | TGCGCCAGCAGCCTTGGGACAGGGGGCGAAGCTTTCTTT | CASSLGTGGEAFF
TRBJ2-2 | NA | TRBV28 | NA | TGTGCCAGCAGTTTAACTTTCGGGGAGCTGTTTTTT | CASSLTFGELFF
TRBJ1-5 | NA | TRBV28 | TRBD1 | TGTGCCAGCAGTTTAACTACTTACCGGACAGGAGGCGATAGCAATCAGCCCCAGCATTTT | CASSLTTYRTGGDSNQPQHF
TRBJ2-3 | NA | TRBV13 | TRBD2 | TGTGCCAGCAGCGCCCGGCTAGCGGGCACAGATACGCAGTATTTT | CASSARLAGTDTQYF
TRBJ1-4 | once | TRBV5-1 | TRBD1 | TGCGCCAGCAGCTTGGCCGGGGGACAGGTGAATGAAAAACTGTTTTTT | CASSLAGGQVNEKLFF
TRBJ1-1 | many | TRBV29-1 | TRBD1 | TGCAGCGGTTCCGGGACAGACCGGAACACTGAAGCTTTCTTT | CSGSGTDRNTEAFF
TRBJ2-2 | NA | TRBV19 | NA | TGTGCCAGTAGTATAGTCCGGTTCCAGGGAGGCACCGGGGAGCTGTTTTTT | CASSIVRFQGGTGELFF
TRBJ1-5 | NA | TRBV28 | TRBD1 | TGTGCCAGCAGTTTTAGACAGGGGGTCCAGCCCCAGCATTTT | CASSFRQGVQPQHF
TRBJ1-2 | NA | TRBV10-3 | TRBD1 | TGTGCCATCACCTCCGACAGGGGGCATACCTATGGCTACACCTTC | CAITSDRGHTYGYTF
TRBJ1-1 | NA | TRBV3-1/TRBV3-2 | NA | TGTGCCAGCAGCCTACGGGGGGGCGTTATGGCTTTCTTT | CASSLRGGVMAFF
TRBJ2-1 | NA | TRBV10-3 | TRBD2 | TGTGCCATCAGTGAGGGACTAGCGGAACGTCTAGACAATGAGCAGTTCTTC | CAISEGLAERLDNEQFF
TRBJ2-2 | NA | TRBV5-4 | NA | TGTGCCAGCAGTTACGAGGGCAGGGGAAGGGAGCTGTTTTTT | CASSYEGRGRELFF
TRBJ2-2 | NA | TRBV15 | TRBD2 | TGTGCCACCAGCAGAGAGGGACTAGCGGGAGAGTCTACCGGGGAGCTGTTTTTT | CATSREGLAGESTGELFF
TRBJ2-3 | NA | TRBV5-6 | NA | TGTGCCAGCAGCTTGGGGCTCCCAGATACGCAGTATTTT | CASSLGLPDTQYF
TRBJ2-7 | NA | TRBV7-9 | TRBD1 | TGTGCCAGCAGCTTACTTCCCACAGGGGACGTCGAGCAGTACTTC | CASSLLPTGDVEQYF
TRBJ2-3 | NA | TRBV25-1 | TRBD1 | TGTGCCAGCAGTGAATTTTACGTGGACAGGGGGGGCACAGATACGCAGTATTTT | CASSEFYVDRGGTDTQYF
TRBJ2-4 | NA | TRBV4-2 | TRBD2 | TGTGCCAGCAGCCAAGTAGCGGGAGGGGGAGGAAACATTCAGTACTTC | CASSQVAGGGGNIQYF
TRBJ2-5 | NA | TRBV19 | TRBD1 | TGTGCCAGTAGTAGGGGGACAGACTTACAAGAGACCCAGTACTTC | CASSRGTDLQETQYF